Described below is a single TCR beta chain sequence and its context. This sample stems from a study of blood T cell repertoires in COVID-19. The overall study: Samples came from the United States, Italy and Spain, spanning acute and convalescent COVID-19. T cells, B-cell-depleted T cells, or PBMCs supplied cDNA or gDNA.

The germline CDR1 and CDR2 sequences are SEHNR and FQNEAQ (reference sequence). With 1 base clipped from V and 6 bases from J, the junction kept 14 bases outside the gene matches. This CDR3 comprises 17 residues. TCRdb's table, derived via immunoSEQ multiplex PCR, lists solely in-frame clones and lacks some. The data show 200,000 to 300,000 clones, with around 85% seen just once and roughly 3.3% held by the top ten. This chain connects TRBV7-9 to TRBJ1-1; TRBD1 agrees at 7 bases. The clonotype originates from a middle-aged woman with acute COVID-19. The material sequenced was PBMCs or T cells enriched from blood (not recorded which). This chain's CDR3 is CASSLGQGGVGISEAFF. Written as DNA, the CDR3 is TGTGCCAGCAGCTTAGGACAGGGTGGGGTAGGAATATCTGAAGCTTTCTTT.